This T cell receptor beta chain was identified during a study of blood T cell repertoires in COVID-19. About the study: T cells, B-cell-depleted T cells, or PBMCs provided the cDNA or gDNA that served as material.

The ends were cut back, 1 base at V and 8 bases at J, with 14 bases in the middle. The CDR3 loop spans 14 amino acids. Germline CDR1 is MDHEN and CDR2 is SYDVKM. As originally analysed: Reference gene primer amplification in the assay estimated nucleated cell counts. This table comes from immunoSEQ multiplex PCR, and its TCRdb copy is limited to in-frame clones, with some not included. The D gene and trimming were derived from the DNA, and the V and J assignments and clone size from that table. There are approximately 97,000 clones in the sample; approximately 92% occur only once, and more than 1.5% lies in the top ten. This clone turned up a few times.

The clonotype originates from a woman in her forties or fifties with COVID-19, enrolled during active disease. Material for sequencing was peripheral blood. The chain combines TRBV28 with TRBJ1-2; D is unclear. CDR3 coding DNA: TGTGCCAGCAGTTTATCCCTCCCTGCGGGGGGCTACACCTTC. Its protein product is CASSLSLPAGGYTF.